This TCR beta chain was identified during a study of blood T cells in healthy people across ages. With a J-beta primer mix and a sample-barcoded 5' primer, a second PCR ran 7 to 11 cycles. TCRdb called the 5' RACE reads again in MiXCR, with one record for every CDR3 protein. The table has about 680,000 distinct CDR3 sequences, 45% to 50% seen once; the top ten hold 30% to 35%. V shed 2 bases and J shed 0 bases, with 16 bases lying between them. CDR3 size: 17 residues. Germline CDR1 SGHRS, CDR2 YFSETQ. This clonotype was counted a few times. What it binds is unknown. Study-wide findings and caveats: From one million sequenced T cells, diversity estimates were lower bounds. Across samples, TCR beta diversity tracked strongly with naive T cell percentage. Naive and antigen-experienced cells could not be conclusively compared, given unsorted PBMCs. Shifts in expanded clonotypes may have been confounded by donor CMV status, which was unknown.

The chain employs TRBV5-1 and TRBJ2-3, with D perhaps given as TRBD1 or TRBD2 (5 bases each). The sequence derives from a woman aged 60-75 years in good health. The sequenced sample consisted of blood. CDR3 sequence (DNA): TGCGCCAGCAGCTTCTTGGACCGGGGCACGAGCACAGATACGCAGTATTTT. This encodes CASSFLDRGTSTDTQYF.